This record covers a single T cell receptor beta chain. Germline CDR1 and CDR2: MDHEN and SYDVKM. The V and J ends lost 5 bases and 5 bases, in that order; junction bases with no gene match: 7. The CDR3 runs to 14 residues. The sample belongs to a study of blood T cell repertoires in COVID-19. Study-wide context: From T cells, B-cell-depleted T cells, or PBMCs came the material, which was cDNA or gDNA.

Method: immunoSEQ multiplex PCR; TCRdb's copy keeps in-frame clones and lacks some. The sample records about 330,000 clones, 80% to 90% being singletons. The chain carries TRBV28 and TRBJ1-2; 8 positions agree with TRBD1. Sequences were obtained from PBMCs or T cells enriched from blood (not recorded which). This sequence was found in a woman in her thirties who had recovered from COVID-19. The CDR3 DNA follows: TGTGCCAGCAGTCCATGGGACAGGACTTATGGCTACACCTTC. It specifies CASSPWDRTYGYTF.